Listed below are T cell receptor beta chains from one sample, sequenced in a study of shared clonotypes between healthy human individuals. This table comes from immunoSEQ multiplex PCR, and its TCRdb copy is limited to in-frame clones, with some not included. The repertoire consists of over a million clones, with 98% occurring once and the leading ten covering over 0.3%. Sequences were obtained from naive CD4+ T cells sorted from blood. These receptors originate from a man between 25 and 39 years old in good health. Each CDR3 is given with its conserved first and last residue. Fields, in order: CDR3 protein, CDR3 DNA, clone size, J gene, D gene, V gene. A D gene is named only where the DNA matches it firmly. A clone size is listed for some rows: how often the clone was seen (once, few, many), or a class if it is expanded.

CASSPVAGQRNQPQHF TGTGCCAGCAGCCCCGTTGCGGGACAGCGCAATCAGCCCCAGCATTTT . TRBJ1-5 TRBD1 TRBV7-6
CASQDRGRETQYF TGTGCCAGCCAGGACAGGGGGCGCGAGACCCAGTACTTC . TRBJ2-5 TRBD1 TRBV25-1
CASSPPTGDSTDTQYF TGCGCCAGCAGCCCTCCTACTGGGGATAGCACAGATACGCAGTATTTT . TRBJ2-3 . TRBV5-1
CASRNRDRSPYGYTF TGTGCCAGCAGGAACCGGGACAGATCCCCCTATGGCTACACCTTC . TRBJ1-2 TRBD1 TRBV6-1
CASLVGSQGRAFF TGTGCCAGCCTAGTTGGGTCACAGGGGAGAGCTTTCTTT . TRBJ1-1 TRBD1 TRBV11-2
CAIFKEPITNTEAFF TGTGCCATCTTCAAGGAGCCAATAACCAACACTGAAGCTTTCTTT . TRBJ1-1 . TRBV6-5
CASGFTVSSYNEQFF TGTGCCAGTGGATTTACGGTTAGCTCCTACAATGAGCAGTTCTTC . TRBJ2-1 . TRBV19
CASSPDRVAYEQYF TGTGCCAGCAGTCCCGACAGGGTCGCCTACGAGCAGTACTTC . TRBJ2-7 TRBD1 TRBV28
CASIPRLAGDTYNEQFF TGTGCCAGCATCCCTCGGCTAGCGGGGGATACCTACAATGAGCAGTTCTTC . TRBJ2-1 TRBD2 TRBV2
CATSREPSDQPQHF TGTGCCACCAGCAGAGAACCCTCGGATCAGCCCCAGCATTTT . TRBJ1-5 . TRBV15
CASTIYSGANVLTF TGCGCCAGCACCATTTACTCTGGGGCCAACGTCCTGACTTTC . TRBJ2-6 . TRBV5-1
CASSIPGRLGGYTF TGTGCCAGTAGTATCCCCGGCCGACTTGGCGGCTACACCTTC . TRBJ1-2 . TRBV19
CASSFRDTRSDTYEQYF TGCGCCAGCAGCTTTCGGGACACCAGGAGTGATACCTACGAGCAGTACTTC . TRBJ2-7 . TRBV5-1
CASLSKTGTGTYNEQFF TGTGCCAGCCTGTCCAAAACCGGGACGGGGACCTACAATGAGCAGTTCTTC . TRBJ2-1 . TRBV10-3
CASSVGGGQETQYF TGTGCCAGCAGTGTTGGAGGGGGCCAAGAGACCCAGTACTTC . TRBJ2-5 . TRBV6-1
CASSSTSSQETQYF TGCGCCAGCAGCTCGACTAGCAGCCAAGAGACCCAGTACTTC . TRBJ2-5 TRBD2 TRBV5-1
CASSSYKTRANRGQFF TGTGCCAGCAGCTCTTATAAGACCCGGGCCAATCGTGGGCAGTTCTTC . TRBJ2-1 . TRBV5-4
CAWSPGKSGNTIYF TGTGCCTGGAGTCCCGGGAAATCTGGAAACACCATATATTTT . TRBJ1-3 . TRBV30
CASSFTGTGNTIYF TGCGCCAGCAGCTTCACAGGGACGGGAAACACCATATATTTT . TRBJ1-3 . TRBV5-1
CASSETGIPNYGYTF TGTGCCAGCAGCGAGACAGGTATCCCTAACTATGGCTACACCTTC once TRBJ1-2 . TRBV7-9
CASSLRLAVITYEQYF TGTGCCAGCAGCTTGCGGCTAGCCGTTATCACCTACGAGCAGTACTTC . TRBJ2-7 . TRBV5-5
CASSPSNGNYGYTF TGTGCCAGCTCACCATCTAACGGGAACTATGGCTACACCTTC . TRBJ1-2 . TRBV18
CASSPGTGALFEQYF TGTGCCAGCAGCCCCGGGACAGGGGCGCTTTTCGAGCAGTACTTC . TRBJ2-7 TRBD1 TRBV7-3
CASGSGSPGETQYF TGTGCCAGCGGGTCCGGGAGCCCGGGAGAGACCCAGTACTTC . TRBJ2-5 . TRBV19
CASSLGRTSGRTDTQYF TGTGCCAGCAGCTTAGGACGGACTAGCGGGAGAACAGATACGCAGTATTTT . TRBJ2-3 TRBD2 TRBV11-2
CASSQAGTRVNEKLFF TGTGCCAGCAGCCAGGCCGGGACTCGAGTAAATGAAAAACTGTTTTTT once TRBJ1-4 . TRBV4-2
CASSTPGIRNYEQYF TGTGCCAGCAGTACGCCAGGGATTAGGAACTACGAGCAGTACTTC . TRBJ2-7 . TRBV6-5
CASSPGINQPQHF TGTGCCAGCTCACCAGGGATCAATCAGCCCCAGCATTTT . TRBJ1-5 . TRBV18